Following are 19 T cell receptor beta chains from one sample sequenced in a study of Ad26.COV2.S vaccination and SARS-CoV-2 variants. The data were produced by immunoSEQ multiplex PCR, yet TCRdb's version contains in-frame clones alone and is incomplete. The sample yields fewer than 800,000 clones, around 92% seen once. The treatment is: roughly 19 received Ad26.COV2.S at low or high dose, single or two shots; five or six received placebo; per-sample allocation not given. Sampling occurred on day 63 after the first vaccine or placebo injection. The sequences come from peripheral blood, collected in a trial of Ad26.COV2.S vaccine versus placebo. Every receptor here comes from a person aged 18-65 years who received the Ad26.COV2.S COVID-19 vaccine or a placebo.

V and J are TRBV30 and TRBJ1-4; a possible D gene is TRBD1 (5 bases). The V gene lost 3 bases and the J gene lost 3 bases, with 8 bases spanning the gap. Germline V gene sequence: CDR1 GTSNPN, CDR2 SVGIG (reference sequence). The CDR3 is 13 amino acids. CDR3 sequence reads: CAWSRGANEKLFF. The CDR3 bases are TGTGCCTGGAGCAGAGGGGCTAATGAAAAACTGTTTTTT.

This chain uses TRBV7-2 with TRBJ2-5, with D perhaps TRBD1 or TRBD2 (6 bases each). CDR1 is SGHTA and CDR2 is FQGNSA in the germline V gene. CDR3 size: 14 residues. V was trimmed by 5 bases and J by 3 bases, leaving 13 bases between them. The CDR3 here is CASSAGGREETQYF. The CDR3 nucleotides read TGTGCCAGCAGCGCCGGGGGCCGGGAAGAGACCCAGTACTTC.

The rearrangement joins TRBV5-6 to TRBJ2-3, with D perhaps TRBD2 (6 bases). Germline CDR1 and CDR2: SGHDT and YYEEEE. The CDR3 spans 14 residues. The V end lost 0 bases, the J end lost 5 bases, and 10 bases lay between the germline ends. The CDR3 DNA reads as TGTGCCAGCAGCTTGGACGGGGGAGGAGATACGCAGTATTTT. Amino acids: CASSLDGGGDTQYF.

V usage is TRBV20-1 and J usage is TRBJ2-5; the match to TRBD2 covers 10 bases. V was clipped by 3 bases and J by 5 bases; unmatched bases: 6. The CDR3 has 14 residues. Germline CDR1 is DFQATT and CDR2 is SNEGSKA (reference sequence). CDR3 DNA: TGCAGTGCTAGTCAGCGGGAGGGCCTTGAGACCCAGTACTTC. Its translation is CSASQREGLETQYF.

The V call is TRBV6-6, the J call TRBJ2-1; D could derive from TRBD1 or TRBD2 (5 bases each). Germline lookup yields CDR1 MNHNY and CDR2 SVGAGI (reference sequence). The CDR3 loop spans 12 amino acids. The V gene lost 4 bases and the J gene lost 9 bases, with 10 bases spanning the gap. CDR3: CASSSRDGEQFF. DNA of the CDR3: TGTGCCAGCAGTTCCCGGGACGGTGAGCAGTTCTTC.

This clone was detected once. This chain connects TRBV5-1 to TRBJ1-1; tentative D call: TRBD1 (5 bases). Germline CDR1 SGHRS, CDR2 YFSETQ. V was clipped by 5 bases and J by 5 bases, with 13 bases between them. This CDR3 is built from 13 residues. The CDR3 region has the DNA TGCGCCAGCAGTTGGACACGGGGGACTGAAGCTTTCTTT. It specifies CASSWTRGTEAFF.

The J gene is TRBJ1-2, the V gene TRBV4-3; D uncertain. Trimming stripped 0 bases from V and 8 bases from J, with 22 bases between. The germline CDR1 and CDR2 sequences are LGHNA and YSLEER. CDR3 size: 17 residues. CDR3 sequence (DNA): TGCGCCAGCAGCCAAGACTCGTCTGGACTCCTGTTGTCGGGCTACACCTTC. This translates into CASSQDSSGLLLSGYTF.

J is TRBJ1-5 and V is TRBV6-5, with D possibly being TRBD1 (6 bases). V was trimmed by 6 bases and J by 5 bases, leaving 17 bases between them. The CDR3 extends over 15 amino acids. Germline lookup yields CDR1 MNHEY and CDR2 SVGAGI. This CDR3 is CASRSTGLADQPQHF. The CDR3 nucleotides read TGTGCCAGCAGATCTACAGGGTTAGCCGATCAGCCCCAGCATTTT.

In its sample, this clone was seen once. CDR3 sequence (DNA): TGTGCCACCAGCAGAGATCAGGCAGGGGGCACTGAAGCTTTCTTT. Protein product: CATSRDQAGGTEAFF. The V and J genes are TRBV15 and TRBJ1-1, with TRBD1 matching over 7 bases. Per germline, CDR1 LNHNV and CDR2 YYDKDF (reference sequence). Unmatched junction bases numbered 5, after V lost 0 bases and J lost 4 bases. The CDR3 totals 15 residues.

This chain links TRBV27 with TRBJ2-5; D is possibly TRBD1 or TRBD2 (5 bases each). Per germline, CDR1 MNHEY and CDR2 SMNVEV (reference sequence). The CDR3 loop spans 15 amino acids. Trimming left V 5 bases short and J 0 bases short, with 13 bases between. CDR3 sequence reads: CASSAQRGHQETQYF. For the CDR3, the DNA is TGTGCCAGCAGTGCCCAGAGGGGACACCAAGAGACCCAGTACTTC.

This clone was counted a few times. The chain uses TRBV19 and TRBJ1-3; D is uncertain. The V end was cut by 1 base, the J end by 0 bases, with 13 bases between. Germline-derived CDR1 and CDR2 are LNHDA and SQIVND (reference sequence). This CDR3 region has 17 residues. The CDR3 is CASSIAGLRSSGNTIYF. CDR3 in DNA: TGTGCCAGTAGTATAGCGGGTCTTCGGAGCTCTGGAAACACCATATATTTT.

The chain links TRBV5-1 to TRBJ2-1, with 8 bases identical to TRBD1. From germline, CDR1 is SGHRS and CDR2 YFSETQ. CDR3 size: 14 residues. V was clipped by 6 bases and J by 5 bases; unmatched bases: 7. CDR3 loop: CASNMDRVNNEQFF. The CDR3 coding sequence is TGCGCCAGCAATATGGACAGGGTGAACAATGAGCAGTTCTTC.

This CDR3 reads CASSPPGHEAFF. CDR3 DNA sequence: TGTGCCAGCAGCCCACCGGGGCACGAAGCTTTCTTT. The gene calls are TRBV3-1 (or the pseudogene TRBV3-2) and TRBJ1-1; a possible D gene is TRBD1 (5 bases). The V gene's germline CDR1 is LGHDT and CDR2 YNNKEL (reference sequence). Trimming cost V 4 bases and J 8 bases, with 11 bases left between them. The CDR3 sequence is 12 residues long.

The chain has TRBV6-4 and TRBJ2-1; a possible D gene is TRBD2 (5 bases). The CDR3 consists of 14 residues. Trimming removed 5 bases at V and 7 bases at J, with 15 bases between. The germline V gene has CDR1 MRHNA and CDR2 SNTAGT. The CDR3 bases are TGTGCCAGCAGTTCCCTAGCCCTCTCTAATGAGCAGTTCTTC. Its translation: CASSSLALSNEQFF.

This chain links TRBV9 with TRBJ1-1, with D possibly TRBD1 on 6 matching bases. CDR1 is SGDLS, CDR2 YYNGEE, per germline. CDR3 length equals 15 residues. The V and J ends lost 4 bases and 0 bases respectively, with 13 bases between them. CDR3 amino acids: CASSPEGHLNTEAFF. CDR3 in DNA: TGTGCCAGCAGCCCCGAGGGACACCTGAACACTGAAGCTTTCTTT.

The genes are TRBV5-4 and TRBJ2-1; 9 bases match TRBD2. The CDR3 spans 16 residues. V dropped 4 bases and J dropped 16; count of bases not matched to a gene: 21. Germline CDR1 reads SGHNT; CDR2 reads YYREEE (reference sequence). CDR3 sequence: CASSHALAGTSSGNFF. CDR3 sequence (DNA): TGTGCCAGCAGCCACGCTCTAGCGGGGACCTCAAGTGGCAACTTCTTC.

This clone has only a few counts. Other DNA sequences of this sample code for an identical CDR3. This chain links TRBV9 with TRBJ1-6; no clear D gene. The CDR3 runs 13 residues. V was trimmed by 0 bases and J by 7 bases, leaving 5 bases between them. The germline CDR1 and CDR2 sequences are SGDLS and YYNGEE. CDR3 DNA: TGTGCCAGCAGCGTAGGCCCGAATTCACCCCTCCACTTT. Residues: CASSVGPNSPLHF.

This chain uses TRBV12-5 with TRBJ2-2, with TRBD1 identical over 8 bases. The CDR3 has 17 residues. Germline V gives CDR1 LGHNT, CDR2 FRNRAP. With 3 bases clipped from V and 1 base from J, the junction kept 7 bases outside the gene matches. The CDR3 DNA reads TGTGCTAGTGGTTTTCAGGGGGCGGCGGGGAACACCGGGGAGCTGTTTTTT. Protein sequence: CASGFQGAAGNTGELFF.

The chain recombines TRBV3-1 (or the pseudogene TRBV3-2) with TRBJ2-1; 11 nucleotides agree with TRBD2. The CDR3 extends over 18 amino acids. J lost 5 bases, V lost 6 bases, and 15 bases had no gene match. Germline V CDR1 and CDR2: LGHDT, YNNKEL (reference sequence). This CDR3 is CASSLSMVPGLADNEQFF. CDR3 sequence (DNA): TGTGCCAGCAGTCTCAGCATGGTCCCGGGACTAGCGGACAATGAGCAGTTCTTC.